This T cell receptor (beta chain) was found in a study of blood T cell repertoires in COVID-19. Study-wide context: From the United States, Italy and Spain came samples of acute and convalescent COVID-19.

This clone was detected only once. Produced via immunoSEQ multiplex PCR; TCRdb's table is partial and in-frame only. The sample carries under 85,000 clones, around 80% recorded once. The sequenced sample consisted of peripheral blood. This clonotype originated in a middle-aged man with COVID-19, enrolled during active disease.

CDR3 nucleotides: TGTGCCAGCAGCCCCGTTAGCTCCTACAATGAGCAGTTCTTC. Encoded protein: CASSPVSSYNEQFF. This chain joins TRBV3-1 (or the pseudogene TRBV3-2) and TRBJ2-1, with D unresolved. The length of the CDR3 is 14 residues. V gave up 4 bases and J gave up 0 bases, with 7 bases separating them. The V gene's germline CDR1 is LGHDT and CDR2 YNNKEL (reference sequence).